A single sample is the source of the 4 T cell receptor beta chains below, sequenced in a study of shared clonotypes between healthy human individuals. The method was immunoSEQ multiplex PCR; TCRdb's version includes in-frame clones alone and lacks a portion of them. The data show about 2.4 million clones, 93% seen once. Sequencing input: naive CD4+ T cells from PBMCs. Described subset: CD45RA+ positively selected. The receptors stem from a young man in good health. Some clones in this sample may be carry-over from other donors' samples.

The chain employs TRBV7-9 and TRBJ2-7, with D uncertain. Germline lookup yields CDR1 SEHNR and CDR2 FQNEAQ (reference sequence). The V end was cut by 1 base, the J end by 5 bases, with 12 bases between. The CDR3 is 14 residues long. CDR3: CASSLVPLKNEQYF. CDR3 bases: TGTGCCAGCAGCTTAGTACCCCTAAAGAACGAGCAGTACTTC.

The chain combines TRBV5-1 with TRBJ1-2; no clear D gene. V was cut by 3 bases and J by 5 bases, with 17 bases left in between. The CDR3 consists of 15 residues. Germline CDR1 is SGHRS and CDR2 is YFSETQ. CDR3 sequence (DNA): TGCGCCAGCAGCTCAGGACCCCCCCGAGGGTATGGCTACACCTTC. Translating it yields CASSSGPPRGYGYTF.

The chain is built from TRBV27 and TRBJ1-2; D perhaps matches TRBD1 (6 bases). This CDR3 has 14 residues. Germline V gene sequence: CDR1 MNHEY, CDR2 SMNVEV (reference sequence). V lost 5 bases to trimming and J lost 8 bases, with 18 bases between them. The CDR3 DNA reads TGTGCCAGCAGTCCAAGAAGACAGGTGACAGGCTACACCTTC. This gives the protein CASSPRRQVTGYTF.

The V call is TRBV19, the J call TRBJ2-7, with 12 bases fitting TRBD2. V lost 5 bases, J lost 2 bases, and 10 bases stayed unmatched. Per the germline V gene, CDR1 is LNHDA and CDR2 is SQIVND (reference sequence). The CDR3 spans 17 residues. The CDR3, as DNA: TGTGCCAGTAGTTCCCTGCGGACTAGCGGGACTCCCTACGAGCAGTACTTC. Translating it yields CASSSLRTSGTPYEQYF.